This is a list of T cell receptor beta chains from one sample in a study of CD8+ T cells in alopecia areata. The repertoire was sequenced with immunoSEQ multiplex PCR; TCRdb's copy has only in-frame clones and lacks some. The profile shows 35,000 or so clones, more than 50% of them singletons. Sequencing was carried out using CD4+ Tregs sorted from blood. The receptors were sampled from a human donor with alopecia areata. Both conserved end residues are trimmed from each CDR3. A D gene is named only where the DNA matches it firmly.

V	D	CDR3
TRBV5-1	-	ASSFSSGVYEQY
TRBV7-9	-	ASRHWTSNTGELF
TRBV11-2	TRBD1	ASSFTDRGTEAF
TRBV7-2	TRBD2	ASSLGRESVNTQY
TRBV7-2	-	ASSLRQGLTDTQY
TRBV28	TRBD2	ASSGLAGVHEQY
TRBV5-1	TRBD1	ASSHGQGWAEAF
TRBV28	-	ASSLSSNTQY
TRBV27	-	ASSLLPGPTYEQY
TRBV5-1	-	ASSLAGTLNTEAF
TRBV19	-	ASSKGLWQPQH
TRBV6-5	-	ASSNTLTGSGTQY
TRBV28	-	ASRDQGRNYGYT
TRBV7-2	-	ASSSQGEQF
TRBV9	-	ASSVGAPRYEQY
TRBV29-1	-	STMTGLAGANVLT